This TCR beta chain was sequenced for a study of PD-1 blockade in classical Hodgkin lymphoma. On this clone itself: The antigen remains unidentified.

Time point here: cycle 4 day 1 (C4D1), after 6 weeks of nivolumab. After autologous stem cell transplantation all patients relapsed, and prior brentuximab vedotin exposure differed between cohorts. V was clipped by 4 bases and J by 0 bases, with 15 bases between them. The CDR3 covers 17 residues. CDR1 and CDR2 from the germline V gene are SGHAT and FQNNGV. Some clones are missing from TCRdb's copy, which holds only in-frame ones; the method was immunoSEQ multiplex PCR. The table lists roughly 24,000 clones, roughly four fifths of them singletons. Study-wide points: Newly diagnosed patients reportedly trailed healthy donors in baseline TCR diversity.

Sequences were derived from peripheral blood mononuclear cells (PBMCs), sampled before the fourth cycle of nivolumab. The rearrangement uses TRBV11-2 and TRBJ2-2; D perhaps matches TRBD2 (6 bases). The sequence was obtained from a human donor with classical Hodgkin lymphoma. As DNA, the CDR3 is TGTGCCAGCAGCTGGACGGAGCGGGCGGCGAACACCGGGGAGCTGTTTTTT. Its protein product is CASSWTERAANTGELFF.